The following is a T cell receptor (beta chain) sequence with its context. TCRdb keeps only in-frame clones here, not all; method: immunoSEQ multiplex PCR. The table lists a few hundred thousand clones, about 86% of them singletons. The entry originates in a study of blood T cell repertoires in COVID-19. The source of this sequence is a middle-aged man with active or convalescent COVID-19. Sequenced: peripheral blood.

Here the CDR3 DNA reads TGTGCCAGCAGCGTAGGGGTAGGGGTAGGAAACACCATATATTTT. It is translated as CASSVGVGVGNTIYF. The V and J genes are TRBV9 and TRBJ1-3, with D maybe TRBD1 (5 bases). Germline V gene lookup returns CDR1 SGDLS and CDR2 YYNGEE. Trimming stripped 0 bases from V and 4 bases from J, with 11 bases between. The CDR3 runs to 15 residues. Filled out from reference TRBV9 and TRBJ1-3, the complete variable domain reads DSGVTQTPKHLITATGQRVTLRCSPRSGDLSVYWYQQSLDQGLQFLIQYYNGEERAKGNILERFSAQQFPDLHSELNLSSLELGDSALYFCASSVGVGVGNTIYFGEGSWLTVV.